This TCR beta chain was profiled in a study of T cell responses to AZD1222 COVID-19 vaccine (dated by TCRdb to the early 2020s). As for the study more broadly: A total of approximately 240 trial participants underwent TCR sequencing, of whom around 200 received two doses of AZD1222 and 26 received two doses of the MenACWY control vaccine. Trial participants were enrolled into age subgroups of 18-55, 56-69 and 70-plus years, which contained approximately 150, 28 and 58 TCR-sequenced participants, respectively. Broad study findings and their caveats: Spike-specific TCR breadth and depth rose significantly after two AZD1222 doses compared with day 0 and with MenACWY recipients. Most participants were white British and females outnumbered males, and the authors suggested that clonal diversity may have been underestimated. Nearly half of unique spike-specific TCRs reportedly recognized epitopes outside regions mutated in the B.1.351 and B.1.1.7 variants. Because no samples from the day 14 peak response were available, repertoires could be characterized only after the peak T cell response. The 56-69-year group was small, and its depth increase did not reach significance, likely because of low power. The vaccine-associated CD4 TCRs covered the entire spike protein, and the dominant responses fell in regions 160-218 and 743-854. Conclusions about previously exposed vaccinees are limited, since just five or six AZD1222 recipients were seropositive for SARS-CoV-2 at baseline.

This specimen's time point label, per the study, means: baseline before first vaccination. The sample's treatment or condition label, in plain terms: meningococcal conjugate vaccine given as trial control. The vaccinee samples were drawn from two UK trials, COV001 and COV002, one of which was a single-blind randomized controlled phase 2/3 trial testing AZD1222 (ChAdOx1 nCoV-19) in healthy adults. For TCRbeta chain sequencing, PBMC samples from trial participants were taken at day 0 and at day 28 after the second dose. The CDR3 regions of human TCRbeta chains were analyzed by immunosequencing. The original pipeline was this. Repertoire TCRs were matched against a reference library of SARS-CoV-2-specific TCRs generated with the MIRA antigen-specificity platform. Breadth was defined as the fraction of unique TCRs that were SARS-CoV-2-associated. Depth was defined as the fraction of total T cells that were SARS-CoV-2-associated. Using the MIRA data, each spike-specific TCR was assigned both to the spike region to which the TCR was reactive and to a CD4 or CD8 class. Log10-transformed breadth and depth values were compared by one-way ANOVA with Sidak's multiple comparisons tests. Sourced from immuneACCESS, this table was stored by TCRdb with only in-frame sequences that have V and J called. A share of the clones is absent; for the studies checked, an unresolved V gene accounts for under half, and the remainder has no known explanation. V, J and clone size derive from that table, while D and trimming were established from the DNA sequence. This sample has around 130,000 clones in its table, and 88% of those were observed once. The ten top clones hold 18% of the sample.

V was cut back by 0 bases and J by 5 bases, leaving a gap of 7 bases between them. The germline V gene (reference sequence) gives CDR1 as MNHNY and CDR2 as SVGAGI. Taken from cysteine to phenylalanine, the CDR3 has 13 residues. Only the CDR3 DNA is retained, 39 bases long and in frame from the first base. Regarding this clone: What this receptor recognizes is not known. The sample holds no much larger clone one base away, and base qualities are not on file.

The chain uses TRBV6-6 and TRBJ1-1; TRBD1 might be the D gene, on 5 matching bases. This TCR was sampled from an adult in good health. The sample here was peripheral blood, taken on day 0 of MenACWY control vaccination. The CDR3 corresponds to CASSYSRETEAFF. The base sequence is TGTGCCAGCAGTTACTCCAGGGAGACTGAAGCTTTCTTT.